Listed below are T cell receptor beta chains from one sample, sequenced in a study of T cell repertoires in cytomegalovirus infection. TCRdb independently ran MiXCR on the reads; one entry per CDR3 protein. This repertoire shows roughly 230,000 distinct CDR3 sequences, around 12% found once; its top ten account for 1.5% to 2%. Sequenced material: PBMCs. The receptors here all came from a human donor in good health (CMV status not recorded). Some clones in this sample may be carry-over from other donors' samples. Each CDR3 is given with its conserved first and last residue. The D gene is left open where the match is weak. Some rows mark clone size as missing; the rest say once, few, many or name a class of expanded clone.

size	J	D	V	DNA	CDR3
.	TRBJ2-3	.	TRBV7-2	TGTGCCAGCAGCGACACAGTGCCAGATACGCAGTATTTT	CASSDTVPDTQYF
many	TRBJ2-3	.	TRBV7-8	TGTGCCAGCAGCTTAGTGGTCGCCAGCAAGTATTTT	CASSLVVASKYF
few	TRBJ1-5	TRBD1	TRBV7-9	TGTGCCAGCAGCTTAGGACAGGGGTCTCAGCCCCAGCATTTT	CASSLGQGSQPQHF
many	TRBJ1-5	.	TRBV4-3	TGCGCCAGCAGCCAAGGAAGGGATAGCAATCAGCCCCAGCATTTT	CASSQGRDSNQPQHF
many	TRBJ2-5	.	TRBV7-2	TGTGCCAGCAGCTTAGGCGGATTCGGCTGGGAGACCCAGTACTTC	CASSLGGFGWETQYF
many	TRBJ1-4	.	TRBV7-2	TGTGCCAGCAGCTCGACCTCCGGGACGGCTGAAAAACTGTTTTTT	CASSSTSGTAEKLFF
many	TRBJ1-5	.	TRBV11-3	TGTGCCAGCAGCTTAGAGTACAATCAGCCCCAGCATTTT	CASSLEYNQPQHF
few	TRBJ1-2	.	TRBV5-1	TGCGCCAGCAGCTTGGAGTCAATCTATGGCTACACCTTC	CASSLESIYGYTF
many	TRBJ2-6	TRBD1	TRBV7-8	TGTGCCTCGGACAGGGTATCATCCGGGGCCAACGTCCTGACTTTC	CASDRVSSGANVLTF
.	TRBJ2-3	.	TRBV14	TGTGCCAGCAGCCAAGGAGTTTTTAGCACAGATACGCAGTATTTT	CASSQGVFSTDTQYF
.	TRBJ2-5	.	TRBV29-1	TGCAGCGTTGCCCTCCAAGAGACCCAGTACTTC	CSVALQETQYF
few	TRBJ1-6	.	TRBV5-6	TGTGCCAGCGGGCGAAGAGGGCAGTTTTCACCCCTCCACTTT	CASGRRGQFSPLHF
many	TRBJ2-7	TRBD2	TRBV7-2	TGTGCCAGCAGCTTAGGGACTAGCGGGGCCCACTACGAGCAGTACTTC	CASSLGTSGAHYEQYF
.	TRBJ1-1	TRBD1	TRBV29-1	TGCAGCGGAGGACAGGGGGCGGGCACTGAAGCTTTCTTT	CSGGQGAGTEAFF
few	TRBJ2-1	.	TRBV28	TGTGCCAGCAGTTTCACCCGGCTGGCTACTAGGGGGCAGTTCTTC	CASSFTRLATRGQFF
many	TRBJ1-1	.	TRBV19	TGTGCCAGTAGTATAACACCTAACAACGCTTTCTTT	CASSITPNNAFF
few	TRBJ2-5	.	TRBV29-1	TGCAGCGTTGAAGAAAACCTACTGCAAGAGACCCAGTACTTC	CSVEENLLQETQYF
.	TRBJ2-5	TRBD1	TRBV25-1	TGTGCCAGCAGTGAGGTGACAGGGCGAGAGACCCAGTACTTC	CASSEVTGRETQYF
many	TRBJ1-1	.	TRBV12-5	TGTGCTAGTGGCCCGGAGGGGGGCTGGACTGAAGCTTTCTTT	CASGPEGGWTEAFF
many	TRBJ2-5	TRBD2	TRBV20-1	TGCAGTGCTAGAAGGCTAGCGGGGCTAGAGACCCAGTACTTC	CSARRLAGLETQYF
many	TRBJ2-7	.	TRBV12-3/TRBV12-4	TGTGCCAGCAGTCCCACAGGGGCGGGGGACGAGCAGTACTTC	CASSPTGAGDEQYF
few	TRBJ2-1	TRBD2	TRBV20-1	TGCAGTGCTAGACTATTTGGGACTAGCGCTTCCTACAATGAGCAGTTCTTC	CSARLFGTSASYNEQFF
.	TRBJ2-5	.	TRBV7-6	TGTGCCAGCGCCTTTGGGGGTCCCCGGAGGGAGACCCAGTACTTC	CASAFGGPRRETQYF
few	TRBJ1-1	.	TRBV12-3/TRBV12-4	TGTGCCAGCAGTTCTGTGATCAAGGAGACCGAAGCTTTCTTT	CASSSVIKETEAFF
few	TRBJ2-1	TRBD2	TRBV29-1	TGCAGCGTTGTGGGCCGGGAGGGTAAAAGGAATGAGCAGTTCTTC	CSVVGREGKRNEQFF
once	TRBJ2-3	TRBD2	TRBV5-1	TGCGCCAGCAGCTTCTGGTCCCCCGGTCTAGCGGGAGGGGGGGACACAGATACGCAGTATTTT	CASSFWSPGLAGGGDTDTQYF
.	TRBJ1-2	TRBD1	TRBV6-6	TGTGCCAGCAGTCGTGGACAGGTAGTAGGGAACTATGGCTACACCTTC	CASSRGQVVGNYGYTF
few	TRBJ2-3	.	TRBV20-1	TGCAGTGCTAGCAGAGATACGCAGTATTTT	CSASRDTQYF
.	TRBJ1-1	.	TRBV30	TGTGCCTGGACCCCCCGGGGAAACACTGAAGCTTTCTTT	CAWTPRGNTEAFF
many	TRBJ2-3	TRBD2	TRBV7-2	TGTGCCAGCAGCTTCGGGACTAGCGCTCTCACAGATACGCAGTATTTT	CASSFGTSALTDTQYF
many	TRBJ2-2	TRBD1	TRBV7-8	TGTGCCAGCAGCCCCGCAGGGGGTGAAGCCACCGGGGAGCTGTTTTTT	CASSPAGGEATGELFF
many	TRBJ2-5	.	TRBV7-2	TGTGCCAGCAGCTTAGAGAACACACAAGAGACCCAGTACTTC	CASSLENTQETQYF
many	TRBJ1-5	.	TRBV6-6	TGTGCCAGCACCCCTAACCTCAATCAGCCCCAGCATTTT	CASTPNLNQPQHF
few	TRBJ2-4	.	TRBV5-1	TGCGCCAGCAGCTTAGACCAATCCTTTCGGTACTTC	CASSLDQSFRYF
many	TRBJ1-3	.	TRBV7-2	TGTGCCAGCAGCTCGTCCAATGGCCCACTGGGGGGAAACACCATATATTTT	CASSSSNGPLGGNTIYF
few	TRBJ2-1	TRBD2	TRBV7-3	TGTGCCAGCAGCTTAGGGACTAGCGACAATGAGCAGTTCTTC	CASSLGTSDNEQFF
.	TRBJ1-1	.	TRBV5-1	TGCGCCAGCAAGATTAACACTGAAGCTTTCTTT	CASKINTEAFF
many	TRBJ1-6	.	TRBV7-2	TGTGCCAGCAGCTTATTCGGGGGGGCACAGTCACCCCTCCACTTT	CASSLFGGAQSPLHF
few	TRBJ1-3	TRBD1	TRBV11-2	TGTGCCAGCAGCCCCTTGGGGGTAGGGGGCCAGAGAGGAAACACCATATATTTT	CASSPLGVGGQRGNTIYF
many	TRBJ2-3	.	TRBV7-3	TGTGCCAGCAGCTTACTCGCGGAGGACACAGATACGCAGTATTTT	CASSLLAEDTDTQYF
.	TRBJ2-1	.	TRBV29-1	TGCAGCGTTGGAAACAATGAGCAGTTCTTC	CSVGNNEQFF
many	TRBJ2-3	TRBD1	TRBV19	TGTGCCAGTAGTGTACAGGGGACAGATACGCAGTATTTT	CASSVQGTDTQYF